What follows are 3 T cell receptor beta chains derived from one specimen sequenced in a study of T-cell reconstitution after alpha-beta-depleted transplantation in children. Using unique molecular identifiers, the investigators prepared the TCRbeta library. TCRdb re-called the PCR reads with MiXCR, one entry per CDR3 protein. The table has 600,000 to 800,000 distinct CDR3 sequences, about an eighth seen once. Here the sequenced sample was PBMCs, taken before TCRalphabeta/CD19-depleted stem cell transplant. Receptor source: a girl aged 2 to 10 with congenital amegakaryocytic thrombocytopenia, due to receive a stem cell transplant.

This clonotype showed up just a few times. The chain is built from TRBV12-3 or TRBV12-4 and TRBJ2-1, with 11 bases identical to TRBD2. With V trimmed by 5 bases and J by 3 bases, 6 bases remained unmatched. The CDR3 has 16 residues. CDR3 sequence: CASSPGTSGVYNEQFF. The CDR3 coding sequence is TGTGCCAGCAGTCCCGGGACTAGCGGAGTCTACAATGAGCAGTTCTTC.

This clonotype was recorded many times. V and J are TRBV20-1 and TRBJ2-2, with no clear D. The CDR3 totals 12 residues. The V gene's germline CDR1 is DFQATT and CDR2 SNEGSKA (reference sequence). The V end was cut by 2 bases, the J end by 6 bases, with 7 bases between. Written as DNA, the CDR3 is TGCAGTGCTAGATACGCATCCGGGGAGCTGTTTTTT. Its protein is CSARYASGELFF.

This clonotype was observed many times. This rearrangement joins TRBV20-1 to TRBJ2-7, with D perhaps assigned TRBD1 or TRBD2 (5 bases each). CDR3 length equals 13 residues. Trimming took off 3 bases at V and 0 bases at J, with 9 bases between the two ends. Germline V gives CDR1 DFQATT, CDR2 SNEGSKA (reference sequence). The chain's CDR3 is CSASRDDSYEQYF. The CDR3, as DNA: TGCAGTGCTAGCCGGGACGACTCCTACGAGCAGTACTTC.